This TCR beta chain was identified in a study of cytomegalovirus exposure and HLA in healthy donors. General observations from the study: In a later analysis, several top co-occurrence clusters appeared linked to parvovirus B19, influenza, CMV and Epstein-Barr virus. Per a prior analysis, the majority of TCR beta V segments were productive roughly 87% or roughly 30% of the time. In a later analysis, TCR beta V- and J-gene trimming was associated with a missense DCLRE1C variant.

V lost 4 bases and J 7 bases, leaving 13 bases between the germline ends. This CDR3 is 13 amino acids long. CDR1 SEHNR and CDR2 FQNEAQ come from the germline V gene (reference sequence). PCR involved 60 Vbeta and 13 Jbeta primers. Using immunoSEQ multiplex PCR, the repertoire was profiled, and TCRdb retains in-frame clones only, with some absent. Of 120,000 or so clones detected, more than 70% appear once; the ten largest clones hold 0.95% to 1.1%. Turning to this clone: The antigen is not known.

This chain uses TRBV7-9 with TRBJ2-5, with TRBD2 as a possible D gene (6 bases). This TCR was recovered from a human donor in good health. The sample was PBMCs. The CDR3 loop reads CASSSDGGGTQYF. As DNA, the CDR3 is TGTGCCAGCAGCTCGGACGGGGGTGGGACCCAGTACTTC.